This T cell receptor (beta chain) derives from a study of T cells expressing NK-cell markers. Across the whole study: Cells sorted as CD3+CD56+NKG2C+, CD3+CD56+NKG2C- and CD3+CD56-NKG2C+ T cells supplied the TCR beta repertoires. Seven HCMV-seropositive donors and one seronegative donor made up the eight sequenced donors. General observations from the study: In several donors, dominant clonotypes made up roughly 28.3-65% of CD3+CD56-NKG2C+ cells.

5'RACE template switching with UMIs produced the TCR beta cDNA. TCRdb reprocessed the 5' RACE reads; each CDR3 protein has one entry and no DNA is given. The listing records a few hundred thousand distinct CDR3 sequences. As to this clonotype: Its specificity is unknown.

Germline V lookup: CDR1 SGHRS, CDR2 YFSETQ. The CDR3 spans 15 residues. The chain carries TRBV5-1 and TRBJ2-5; without DNA, the TCRdb call of TRBD1 cannot be checked. This receptor was taken from a man aged 18-75 years in good health. The sample taken for sequencing was blood T cells: a sorted CD56 or NKG2C T cell subset, CD4+ or CD8+ T cells, or bulk PBMC T cells (not recorded which). The CDR3 here is CASSLAGRGSETQYF.